The entry that follows covers one TCR beta chain sequence. These data come from a study of PD-1 blockade in classical Hodgkin lymphoma. CDR1 and CDR2 from the germline V gene are SGHNT and YYREEE (reference sequence). CDR3 length: 15 amino acids. The germline V and J ends were trimmed by 0 bases and 8 bases, with 12 bases remaining between them. Measured with immunoSEQ multiplex PCR; TCRdb has only the in-frame clones, and not every one. The sample lists fewer than 75,000 clones, more than 75% occurring once. After autologous stem cell transplantation all patients relapsed, and prior brentuximab vedotin exposure differed between cohorts.

The material sequenced was peripheral blood mononuclear cells (PBMCs), taken before the second cycle of nivolumab. V usage is TRBV5-4 and J usage is TRBJ1-6; TRBD1 might be the D (6 bases). The sequence was collected from a human donor with classical Hodgkin lymphoma. CDR3 nucleotides: TGTGCCAGCAGCTTGGGAACAGGGAGGGATTCACCCCTCCACTTT. Its translation is CASSLGTGRDSPLHF.